The present T cell receptor (beta chain) was sequenced within a study of blood T cell repertoires in COVID-19. Methods used by the authors: Quantification of nucleated cells was approximated via reference gene primer amplification. Profiling relied on immunoSEQ multiplex PCR, and the TCRdb table lists in-frame clones only, not all of them. The DNA was the basis for D and trimming; V, J and clone size are from that table. This table has 400,000 to 450,000 clones, roughly 90% appearing once. The CDR3 has 15 residues. With 1 base clipped from V and 4 bases from J, the junction kept 2 bases outside the gene matches. Per germline, CDR1 SGHAT and CDR2 FQDESV (reference sequence). This clone was seen once.

The V gene is TRBV11-1, the J gene TRBJ2-7; 12 bases are shared with TRBD2. The sample was peripheral blood. The receptor was isolated from a woman aged 25 to 39 with active or convalescent COVID-19. CDR3 sequence reads: CASSLGTSGVYEQYF. The DNA for the CDR3 is TGTGCCAGCAGCTTAGGGACTAGCGGGGTGTACGAGCAGTACTTC.